Listed below are T cell receptor beta chains from one sample, sequenced in a study of shared clonotypes between healthy human individuals. Assay used: immunoSEQ multiplex PCR; TCRdb lists only in-frame clones, some missing. The sample consists of about 2 million clones, roughly 94% of them appearing once. The specimen was naive CD4+ T cells sorted from blood. The receptors derive from a man between 18 and 35 years old in good health. CDR3s include the opening cysteine and the closing phenylalanine or tryptophan. D genes are given only for firm matches. Expanded clones get a size class; other rows say once, few or many, or leave the size out.

d_call	clone_size	v_call	j_call	cdr3_aa	cdr3_nt
TRBD1	.	TRBV28	TRBJ1-2	CASSPRAGGNYGYTF	TGTGCCAGCAGTCCTCGGGCAGGGGGGAATTATGGCTACACCTTC
TRBD2	once	TRBV5-1	TRBJ2-5	CASSGGLAGGETQYF	TGCGCCAGCAGCGGAGGACTAGCGGGAGGAGAGACCCAGTACTTC
.	.	TRBV2	TRBJ2-6	CASSLISGANVLTF	TGTGCCAGCAGTTTGATCTCTGGGGCCAACGTCCTGACTTTC
.	once	TRBV20-1	TRBJ1-3	CSAESGNTIYF	TGCAGTGCCGAATCTGGAAACACCATATATTTT
.	.	TRBV15	TRBJ2-2	CATSRAQQRGGELFF	TGTGCCACCAGCAGAGCGCAGCAAAGGGGCGGGGAGCTGTTTTTT
.	.	TRBV7-9	TRBJ2-6	CASSLTGPWSPGANVLTF	TGTGCCAGCAGCTTGACCGGACCCTGGAGTCCTGGGGCCAACGTCCTGACTTTC
TRBD2	.	TRBV2	TRBJ2-7	CASSASGGSWEQYF	TGTGCCAGCAGTGCAAGCGGGGGAAGTTGGGAGCAGTACTTC
TRBD2	once	TRBV7-8	TRBJ2-1	CASSATGLAYNEQFF	TGTGCCAGCAGCGCAACGGGACTAGCCTACAATGAGCAGTTCTTC
TRBD1	.	TRBV10-3	TRBJ1-2	CAISPSGTAYGYTF	TGTGCCATCAGTCCGTCCGGGACAGCCTATGGCTACACCTTC
TRBD1	.	TRBV6-1	TRBJ1-2	CASRGQGNYYGYTF	TGTGCCAGCAGAGGACAGGGAAATTACTATGGCTACACCTTC
TRBD2	.	TRBV29-1	TRBJ2-3	CSVERTSRRKDTQYF	TGCAGCGTTGAACGGACTAGCCGGAGGAAGGATACGCAGTATTTT
TRBD2	once	TRBV6-6	TRBJ2-3	CASMASGGLDTQYF	TGTGCCAGCATGGCTAGCGGGGGGCTGGATACGCAGTATTTT
.	.	TRBV6-1	TRBJ2-2	CATSSVRHTGELFF	TGTGCCACCAGCAGCGTCCGTCACACCGGGGAGCTGTTTTTT
.	.	TRBV7-9	TRBJ1-2	CASSFLSQQATF	TGTGCCAGCAGCTTTCTAAGTCAGCAGGCGACCTTC
.	.	TRBV5-1	TRBJ1-2	CASSINRASNGYTF	TGCGCCAGCAGCATTAACCGGGCATCCAATGGCTACACCTTC
TRBD1	.	TRBV18	TRBJ1-3	CASSHRDSQNTIYF	TGTGCCAGCTCGCACCGGGACAGTCAGAACACCATATATTTT
TRBD1	.	TRBV6-5	TRBJ1-2	CASSKGQGNYGYTF	TGTGCCAGCAGTAAGGGACAGGGGAACTATGGCTACACCTTC
.	.	TRBV7-9	TRBJ2-7	CASSLPPIGEKSYEQYF	TGTGCCAGCAGCTTGCCCCCTATAGGGGAGAAATCCTACGAGCAGTACTTC